This T cell receptor beta chain appears in the sequencing data of a study of cytomegalovirus exposure and HLA in healthy donors. The study, taken as a whole, reports: Later on, an analysis tied approximately 15,000 TCR beta sequences to HLA alleles at 0.05 false discovery rate. Near-uniform donor sequencing depth was presumed by presence/absence analyses. Despite most TCR sequences being rare, some public TCRs occurred in many donors.

V was pared by 5 bases and J by 6 bases, with 13 bases between. The germline gives CDR1 SGHAT, CDR2 FQNNGV. There are 13 residues in the CDR3. Comments on this clone: What it recognizes is unknown.

Researchers ran the PCR with 60 Vbeta and 13 Jbeta primers. The assay was immunoSEQ multiplex PCR, and TCRdb's table has in-frame clones only and misses some. The repertoire has some 120,000 clones, around 80% of them found once; the top ten carry about 2%. This sequence originates from a man younger than 35 in good health and CMV-seronegative. The specimen sequenced was PBMCs. The chain links TRBV11-2 to TRBJ1-2; D may be TRBD1 (6 bases). The CDR3 protein is CASSPQDRHGYTF. As DNA, the CDR3 is TGTGCCAGCAGCCCCCAGGACAGACATGGCTACACCTTC.